What follows describes a single T cell receptor beta chain. The antigen is unknown. Construction of the TCR beta libraries employed iRepertoire HTBI primers in conjunction with Arm-PCR of CDR3 regions. In TCRdb, the multiplex PCR reads were re-called with MiXCR into one record per CDR3 protein. In the table there are 360,000 or so distinct CDR3 sequences, 10% to 15% of which are singletons. This sample is drawn from a study of regulatory T cells in long-lasting Graves disease. Germline lookup yields CDR1 LGHNA and CDR2 YSLEER. CDR3 size: 16 residues. The V segment lost 3 bases and the J segment 1 base; nucleotides outside the gene matches: 6. Findings and limits, study-wide: Newly diagnosed patients had higher TCR diversity than persistent Graves' patients did.

Time point noted: newly diagnosed GD, antithyroid drugs for less than 3 months. The TCR library was made from RNA that had been extracted from PBMCs in TRIzol. This sample also belongs to another study, concerning T cells in Graves' hyperthyroidism and ophthalmopathy. This second report adds: Blood shared most expanded thyroid clonotypes above 0.001.

The sequence was obtained from a woman under 30 with Graves disease. The sequenced sample was peripheral blood mononuclear cells (PBMCs), obtained at new diagnosis, from a patient treated with antithyroid drugs. The rearrangement joins TRBV4-3 to TRBJ2-1, with 7 positions matching TRBD1. Here the CDR3 DNA reads TGCGCCAGCAGCCATGACAGGGTTGGATCCTACAATGAGCAGTTCTTC. This translates into CASSHDRVGSYNEQFF.